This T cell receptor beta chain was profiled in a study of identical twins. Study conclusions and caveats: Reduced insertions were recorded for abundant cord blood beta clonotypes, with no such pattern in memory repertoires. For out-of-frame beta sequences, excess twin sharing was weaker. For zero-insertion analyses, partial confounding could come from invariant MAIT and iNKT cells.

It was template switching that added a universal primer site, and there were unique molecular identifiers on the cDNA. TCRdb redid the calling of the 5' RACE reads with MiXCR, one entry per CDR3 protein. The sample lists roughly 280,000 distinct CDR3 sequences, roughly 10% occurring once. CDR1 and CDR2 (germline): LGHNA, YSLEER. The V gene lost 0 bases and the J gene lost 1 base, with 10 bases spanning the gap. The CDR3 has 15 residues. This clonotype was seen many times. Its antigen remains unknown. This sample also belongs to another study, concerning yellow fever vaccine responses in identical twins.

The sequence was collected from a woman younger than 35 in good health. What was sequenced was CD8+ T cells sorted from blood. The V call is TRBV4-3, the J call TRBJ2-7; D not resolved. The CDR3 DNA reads TGCGCCAGCAGCCAAGATCGCAAACCATCCTACGAGCAGTACTTC. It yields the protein CASSQDRKPSYEQYF.